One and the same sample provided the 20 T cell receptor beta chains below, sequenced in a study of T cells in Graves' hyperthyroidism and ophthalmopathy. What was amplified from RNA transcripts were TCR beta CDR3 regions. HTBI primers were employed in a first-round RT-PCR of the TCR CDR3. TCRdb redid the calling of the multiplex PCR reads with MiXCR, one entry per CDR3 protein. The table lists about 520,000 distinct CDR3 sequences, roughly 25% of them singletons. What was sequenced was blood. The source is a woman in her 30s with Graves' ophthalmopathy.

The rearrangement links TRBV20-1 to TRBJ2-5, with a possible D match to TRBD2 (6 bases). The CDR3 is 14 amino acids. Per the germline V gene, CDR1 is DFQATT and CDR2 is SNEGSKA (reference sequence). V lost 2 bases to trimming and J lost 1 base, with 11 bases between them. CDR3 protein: CSARLGTFQETQYF. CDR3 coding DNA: TGCAGTGCTAGACTTGGGACTTTCCAAGAGACCCAGTACTTC.

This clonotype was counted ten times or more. CDR3 protein: CASTQGGGVTQYF. CDR3 in DNA: TGTGCCAGCACCCAGGGGGGGGGAGTGACCCAGTACTTC. V and J are TRBV12-3 or TRBV12-4 and TRBJ2-5, with D perhaps being TRBD1 or TRBD2 (7 bases each). V was cut by 7 bases and J by 7 bases, with 16 bases left in between. This CDR3 spans 13 amino acids.

The CDR3 loop is CAGTSGTGGFGELFF. CDR3 nucleotides: TGTGCCGGCACGTCCGGGACAGGGGGATTCGGGGAGCTGTTTTTT. This chain uses TRBV13 with TRBJ2-2; TRBD1 agrees at 11 bases. CDR3 size: 15 residues. Germline V CDR1 and CDR2: PRHDT, FYEKMQ (reference sequence). The J segment lost 7 bases and the V segment lost 11 bases, leaving 12 bases of the junction unmatched.

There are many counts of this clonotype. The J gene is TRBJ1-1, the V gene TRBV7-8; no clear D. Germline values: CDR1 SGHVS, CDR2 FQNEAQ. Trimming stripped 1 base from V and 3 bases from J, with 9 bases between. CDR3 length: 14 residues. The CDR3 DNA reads TGTGCCAGCAGCTTAGACCCACCTTACACTGAAGCTTTCTTT. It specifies CASSLDPPYTEAFF.

The CDR3 is CASSEPGGLQETQYF. CDR3 nucleotides: TGTGCCAGCTCCGAACCGGGGGGGCTCCAAGAGACCCAGTACTTC. The chain joins TRBV6-4 to TRBJ2-5, with TRBD2 identical over 8 bases. The trim removed 8 bases at V and 1 base at J, leaving 9 bases unmatched. This CDR3 comprises 15 residues. Germline V lookup: CDR1 MRHNA, CDR2 SNTAGT.

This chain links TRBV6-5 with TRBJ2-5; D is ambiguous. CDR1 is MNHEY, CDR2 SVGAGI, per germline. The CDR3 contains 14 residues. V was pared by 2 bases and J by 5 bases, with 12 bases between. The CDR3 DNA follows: TGTGCCAGCAGTTACCGTAGGGCGTGGGAGACCCAGTACTTC. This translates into CASSYRRAWETQYF.

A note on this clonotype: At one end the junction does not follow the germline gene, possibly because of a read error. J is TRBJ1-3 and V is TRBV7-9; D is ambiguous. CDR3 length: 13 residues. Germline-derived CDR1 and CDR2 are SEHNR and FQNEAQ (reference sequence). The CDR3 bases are TGTGCCAGCAGCCAACAAACTGGAAACACCACATATTTT. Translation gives CASSQQTGNTTYF.

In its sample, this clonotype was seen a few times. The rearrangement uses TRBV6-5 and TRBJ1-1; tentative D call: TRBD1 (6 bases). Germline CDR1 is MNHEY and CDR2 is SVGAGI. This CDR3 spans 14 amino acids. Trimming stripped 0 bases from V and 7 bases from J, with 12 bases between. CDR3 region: CASSYSGGEFEAFF. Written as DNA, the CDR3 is TGTGCCAGCAGTTACTCCGGGGGCGAATTTGAAGCTTTCTTT.

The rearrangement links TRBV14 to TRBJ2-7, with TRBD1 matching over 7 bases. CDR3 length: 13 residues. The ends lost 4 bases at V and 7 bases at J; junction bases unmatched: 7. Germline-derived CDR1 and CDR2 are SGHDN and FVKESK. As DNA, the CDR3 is TGTGCCAGCAGCCTAGGGACAGCCTGGGAGCAGTACTTC. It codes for CASSLGTAWEQYF.

CDR3: CARSSRTGADTQYF. As DNA, the CDR3 is TGTGCCAGAAGTAGCCGGACAGGGGCAGATACGCAGTATTTT. J is TRBJ2-3 and V is TRBV6-2 or TRBV6-3, with 9 bases aligning to TRBD1. CDR3 length: 14 amino acids. CDR1 and CDR2 from the germline V gene are MNHEY and SVGEGT. With 9 bases clipped from V and 4 bases from J, the junction kept 8 bases outside the gene matches.

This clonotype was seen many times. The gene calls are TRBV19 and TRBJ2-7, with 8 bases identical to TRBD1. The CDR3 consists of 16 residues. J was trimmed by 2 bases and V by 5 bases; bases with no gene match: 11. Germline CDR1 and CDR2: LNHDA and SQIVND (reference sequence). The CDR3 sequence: CASSLSPTGGPYEQYF. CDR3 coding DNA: TGTGCCAGTAGTTTATCCCCAACAGGGGGTCCCTACGAGCAGTACTTC.

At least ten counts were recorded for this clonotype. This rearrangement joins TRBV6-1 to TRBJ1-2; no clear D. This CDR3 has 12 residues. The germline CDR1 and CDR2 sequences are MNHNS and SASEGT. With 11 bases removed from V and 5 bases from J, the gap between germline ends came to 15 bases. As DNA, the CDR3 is TGTGCCGGCAAAGGAGCGACTTATGGCTACACCTTC. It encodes CAGKGATYGYTF.

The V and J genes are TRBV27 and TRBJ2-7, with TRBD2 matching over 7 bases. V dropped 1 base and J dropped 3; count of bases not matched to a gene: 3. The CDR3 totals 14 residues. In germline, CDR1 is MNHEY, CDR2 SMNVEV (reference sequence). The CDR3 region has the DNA TGTGCCAGCAGTTTATATGGGGGGGACTACGAGCAGTACTTC. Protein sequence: CASSLYGGDYEQYF.

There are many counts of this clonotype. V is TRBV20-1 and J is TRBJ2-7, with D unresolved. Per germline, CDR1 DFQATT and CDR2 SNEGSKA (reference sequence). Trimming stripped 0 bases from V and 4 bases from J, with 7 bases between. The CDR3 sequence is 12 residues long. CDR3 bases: TGCAGTGCTAGAGATCCCAGATACGAGCAGTACTTC. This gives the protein CSARDPRYEQYF.

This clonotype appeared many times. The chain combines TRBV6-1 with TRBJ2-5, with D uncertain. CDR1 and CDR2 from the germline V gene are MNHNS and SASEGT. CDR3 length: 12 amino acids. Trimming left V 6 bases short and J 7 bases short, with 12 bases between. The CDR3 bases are TGTGCCAGCAGCCCTGGGGTCGGGACCCAGTACTTC. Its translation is CASSPGVGTQYF.

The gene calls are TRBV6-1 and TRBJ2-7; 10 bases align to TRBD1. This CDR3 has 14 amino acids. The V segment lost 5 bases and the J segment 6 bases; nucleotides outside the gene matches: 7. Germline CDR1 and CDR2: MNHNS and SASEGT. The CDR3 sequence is CASSIPGQGFEQYF. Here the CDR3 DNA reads TGTGCCAGCAGTATTCCGGGACAGGGGTTCGAGCAGTACTTC.

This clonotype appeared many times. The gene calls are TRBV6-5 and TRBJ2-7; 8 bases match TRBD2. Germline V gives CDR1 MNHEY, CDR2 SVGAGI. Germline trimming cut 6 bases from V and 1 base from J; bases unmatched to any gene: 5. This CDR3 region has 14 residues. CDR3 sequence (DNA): TGTGCCAGCAGCTTCGGGGGGGCATCCTACGAGCAGTACTTC. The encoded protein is CASSFGGASYEQYF.

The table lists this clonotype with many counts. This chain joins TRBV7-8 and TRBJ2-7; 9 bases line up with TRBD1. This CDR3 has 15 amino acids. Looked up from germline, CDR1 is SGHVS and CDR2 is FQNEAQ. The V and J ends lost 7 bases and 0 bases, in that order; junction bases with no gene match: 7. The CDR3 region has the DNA TGTGCCAGCATAAAGGGGACAGGGAGCTCCTACGAGCAGTACTTC. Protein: CASIKGTGSSYEQYF. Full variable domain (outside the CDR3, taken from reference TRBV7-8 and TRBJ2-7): GAGVSQSPRYKVAKRGQDVALRCDPISGHVSLFWYQQALGQGPEFLTYFQNEAQLDKSGLPSDRFFAERPEGSVSTLKIQRTQQEDSAVYLCASIKGTGSSYEQYFGPGTRLTVT.

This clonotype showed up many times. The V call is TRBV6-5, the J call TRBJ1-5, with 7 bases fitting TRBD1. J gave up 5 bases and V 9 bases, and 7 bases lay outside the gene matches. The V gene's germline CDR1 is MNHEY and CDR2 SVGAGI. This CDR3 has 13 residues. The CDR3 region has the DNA TGTGCCAGGGAAAACAGGGGAGATCAGCCCCAGCATTTT. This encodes CARENRGDQPQHF.

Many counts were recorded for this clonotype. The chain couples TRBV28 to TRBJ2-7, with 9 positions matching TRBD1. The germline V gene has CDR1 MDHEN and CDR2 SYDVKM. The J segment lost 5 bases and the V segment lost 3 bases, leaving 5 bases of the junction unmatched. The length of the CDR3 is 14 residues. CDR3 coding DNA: TGTGCCAGCAGTTTCGGGACAGGGATCCACGAGCAGTACTTC. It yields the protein CASSFGTGIHEQYF. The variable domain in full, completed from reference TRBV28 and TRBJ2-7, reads DVKVTQSSRYLVKRTGEKVFLECVQDMDHENMFWYRQDPGLGLRLIYFSYDVKMKEKGDIPEGYSVSREKKERFSLILESASTNQTSMYLCASSFGTGIHEQYFGPGTRLTVT.